Sequencing of this T cell receptor (beta chain) was carried out in a study of T-cell reconstitution after alpha-beta-depleted transplantation in children (TCRdb year 2016). Describing the broader study: The study quantitatively tracked T-cell immune reconstitution after TCRalphabeta/CD19-depleted allogeneic hematopoietic cell transplantation in children using TCR repertoire profiling.

Trimming costs V 3 bases and J 5 bases, and their ends lie 15 bases apart. The CDR3 covers 14 residues, taking in both the cysteine and the phenylalanine. The retained sequence is limited to the CDR3, 42 bases, with the frame set at the first base. CDR1 and CDR2 were assigned from the germline V gene as SGHRS and YFSETQ. Library preparation was by PCR. The instrument was an Illumina HiSeq 2500. TCR library preparation used molecular barcoding, with unique molecular identifiers applied to normalize quantification of the TCRbeta repertoire. TCRdb applied fastp at Q25 and MiXCR to the public reads, then kept only in-frame beta chains. Each entry merges the rows of one CDR3 protein and shows their most common DNA and genes. The sample table records nearly 400,000 distinct CDR3 sequences; roughly 22% of these occur just once. The ten largest clones take up around 3.9% of the sample. Concerning this clonotype itself: Its antigen is currently not known. Per-nucleotide qualities are absent, and no much larger clonotype sits a single base away.

Material: PBMCs from the stem cell graft donor, obtained from the stem cell graft. The chain uses TRBV5-1 and TRBJ2-7; 6 matching bases give a weak D call of TRBD1. This TCR was recovered from a human donor who donated a stem cell graft to a child with acute myeloid leukemia. CDR3 protein: CASSWAGERDEQYF. The bases are TGCGCCAGCAGCTGGGCAGGGGAGAGAGACGAGCAGTACTTC.